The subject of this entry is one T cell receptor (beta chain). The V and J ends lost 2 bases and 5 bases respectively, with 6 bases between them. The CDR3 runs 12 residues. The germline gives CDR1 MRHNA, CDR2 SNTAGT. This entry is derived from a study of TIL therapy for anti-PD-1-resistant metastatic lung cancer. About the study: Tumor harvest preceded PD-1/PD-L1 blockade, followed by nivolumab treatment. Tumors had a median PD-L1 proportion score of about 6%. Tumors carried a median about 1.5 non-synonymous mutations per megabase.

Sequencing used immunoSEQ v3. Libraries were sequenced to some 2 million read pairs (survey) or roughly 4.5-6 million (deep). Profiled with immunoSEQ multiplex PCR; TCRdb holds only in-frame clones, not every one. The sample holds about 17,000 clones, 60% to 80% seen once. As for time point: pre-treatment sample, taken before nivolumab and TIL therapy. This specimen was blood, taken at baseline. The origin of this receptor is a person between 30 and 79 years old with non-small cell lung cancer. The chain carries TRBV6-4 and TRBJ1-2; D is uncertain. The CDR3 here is CASSDGRYGYTF. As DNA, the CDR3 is TGTGCCAGCAGTGACGGGAGGTATGGCTACACCTTC.